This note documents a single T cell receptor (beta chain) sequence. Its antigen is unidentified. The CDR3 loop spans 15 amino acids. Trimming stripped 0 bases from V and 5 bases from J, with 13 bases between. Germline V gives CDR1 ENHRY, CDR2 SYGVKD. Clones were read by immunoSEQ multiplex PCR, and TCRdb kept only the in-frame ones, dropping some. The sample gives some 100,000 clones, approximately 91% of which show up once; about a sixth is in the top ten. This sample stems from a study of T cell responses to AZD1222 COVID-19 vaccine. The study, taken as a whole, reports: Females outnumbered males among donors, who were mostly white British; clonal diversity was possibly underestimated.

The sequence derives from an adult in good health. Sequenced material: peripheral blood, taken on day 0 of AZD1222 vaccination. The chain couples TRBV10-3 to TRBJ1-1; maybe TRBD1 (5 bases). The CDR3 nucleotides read TGTGCCATCAGTGAGTCCCGGGGGGAAGGAACTGAAGCTTTCTTT. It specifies CAISESRGEGTEAFF.